One and the same sample provided the 16 T cell receptor beta chains below, sequenced in a study of vaccination and CD4 T cells after COVID-19. No antigen is known for these receptors. Regarding treatment: roughly 11-day PBMC culture with coronavirus spike peptide pools or control peptides (ViraFEST assay). Oncomine TCR Beta short-read sequencing was applied to DNA from cultured CD4+ T cells. TCRdb recomputed calls from the PCR reads with MiXCR, one row per CDR3 protein. The sample records around 20,000 distinct CDR3 sequences, about 59% being singletons. Sequences were obtained from CD4+ T cells from blood, cultured in vitro. The receptors were sampled from a human donor who had recovered from COVID-19.

This sequence joins TRBV10-3 and TRBJ1-5, with D uncertain. V dropped 5 bases and J dropped 0 bases, with 5 bases sitting between them. The CDR3 has 13 amino acids. From germline, CDR1 is ENHRY and CDR2 SYGVKD. CDR3 DNA: TGTGCCATCAGTAGTGGTAGCAATCAGCCCCAGCATTTT. It is translated as CAISSGSNQPQHF.

The V and J genes are TRBV7-2 and TRBJ2-2; D unresolved. Germline V gives CDR1 SGHTA, CDR2 FQGNSA. With 5 bases removed from V and 7 bases from J, the gap between germline ends came to 17 bases. This CDR3 contains 15 residues. This CDR3 is CASSQDLRSRGELFF. The CDR3 coding sequence is TGTGCCAGCAGCCAAGATCTCAGGTCACGCGGGGAGCTGTTTTTT.

The chain joins TRBV11-3 to TRBJ2-3; maybe TRBD2 (6 bases). Germline V gene lookup returns CDR1 SGHNT and CDR2 YENEEA. Between the trimmed V and J ends, which lost 1 base and 4 bases, there was a span of 9 bases. This CDR3 contains 14 residues. The CDR3 DNA sequence: TGTGCCAGCAGCTTAGCCGGGAGCCCAGATACGCAGTATTTT. Protein sequence: CASSLAGSPDTQYF.

The chain employs TRBV10-1 and TRBJ2-3; D ambiguous. Germline loops: CDR1 WNHNN, CDR2 SYGVQD (reference sequence). The CDR3 has 11 residues. V was clipped by 6 bases and J by 4 bases, with 5 bases between them. The chain's CDR3 is CASSFSDTQYF. The CDR3 coding sequence is TGCGCCAGCAGCTTCTCAGATACGCAGTATTTT.

The chain joins TRBV6-2 or TRBV6-3 to TRBJ1-1; unclear D gene. The CDR3 has 15 residues. V lost 0 bases to trimming and J lost 0 bases, with 8 bases between them. Per germline, CDR1 MNHEY and CDR2 SVGEGT. The CDR3 sequence is CASSYSGDMNTEAFF. In nucleotides, the CDR3 is TGTGCCAGCAGTTACTCCGGGGATATGAACACTGAAGCTTTCTTT.

The V call is TRBV12-3 or TRBV12-4, the J call TRBJ1-5; 7 bases are shared with TRBD1. After removal of 5 bases from V and 5 bases from J, the junction contained 3 bases not matched to a gene. This CDR3 is 13 amino acids long. CDR3 bases: TGTGCCAGCAGTAGACAGGGTTATCAGCCCCAGCATTTT. Its translation: CASSRQGYQPQHF.

CDR3 protein: CSARRQGARNEQYF. The CDR3 nucleotides are TGCAGTGCTAGGCGACAGGGGGCTCGTAACGAGCAGTACTTC. The J gene is TRBJ2-7, the V gene TRBV20-1; 10 bases match TRBD1. The V and J ends lost 3 bases and 5 bases, in that order; junction bases with no gene match: 7. Germline values: CDR1 DFQATT, CDR2 SNEGSKA (reference sequence). The CDR3 spans 14 residues.

The chain combines TRBV5-1 with TRBJ1-1; TRBD1 aligns across 8 bases. There are 14 residues in the CDR3. Germline trimming cut 5 bases from V and 2 bases from J; bases unmatched to any gene: 5. Germline lookup yields CDR1 SGHRS and CDR2 YFSETQ. CDR3 protein: CASRYQGANTEAFF. The CDR3 bases are TGCGCCAGCAGATACCAGGGGGCTAACACTGAAGCTTTCTTT. The full variable domain, completed using reference TRBV5-1 and TRBJ1-1, is KAGVTQTPRYLIKTRGQQVTLSCSPISGHRSVSWYQQTPGQGLQFLFEYFSETQRNKGNFPGRFSGRQFSNSRSEMNVSTLELGDSALYLCASRYQGANTEAFFGQGTRLTVV.

This clonotype was seen more than once but under ten times. This rearrangement joins TRBV19 to TRBJ1-1; a possible D gene is TRBD1 (6 bases). The CDR3 is 13 amino acids. Germline loops: CDR1 LNHDA, CDR2 SQIVND (reference sequence). V was cut by 8 bases and J by 0 bases, with 10 bases left in between. This chain's CDR3 is CASRDKMNTEAFF. CDR3 coding DNA: TGTGCCAGTCGGGACAAGATGAACACTGAAGCTTTCTTT.

The gene calls are TRBV6-2 or TRBV6-3 and TRBJ2-1; tentative D call: TRBD2 (5 bases). Trimming stripped 6 bases from V and 3 bases from J, with 15 bases between. This CDR3 has 15 residues. Looked up from germline, CDR1 is MNHEY and CDR2 is SVGEGT. As DNA, the CDR3 is TGTGCCAGCAGGGAGGTGGGAGTAGGCTACAATGAGCAGTTCTTC. It encodes CASREVGVGYNEQFF.

The chain recombines TRBV5-8 with TRBJ2-5, with 9 bases fitting TRBD2. Germline CDR1 SGHTS, CDR2 YDEGEE. The CDR3 contains 15 residues. Trimming at V came to 3 bases and at J to 4 bases, leaving 7 bases not matched to a gene. CDR3 sequence: CASSSGGRARETQYF. The CDR3 nucleotides are TGTGCCAGCAGCTCGGGCGGGAGGGCCAGAGAGACCCAGTACTTC.

V usage is TRBV6-1 and J usage is TRBJ1-5; D possibly corresponds to TRBD1 (5 bases). In germline, CDR1 is MNHNS, CDR2 SASEGT. This CDR3 region has 14 residues. V was cut by 6 bases and J by 3 bases, with 12 bases left in between. The CDR3 nucleotides read TGTGCCAGCAGGGAATCAGGGTCCAATCAGCCCCAGCATTTT. Residues: CASRESGSNQPQHF.

This CDR3 reads CASADAAQFYGYTF. The DNA for the CDR3 is TGTGCCAGCGCCGACGCTGCCCAATTCTATGGCTACACCTTC. The chain links TRBV11-3 to TRBJ1-2; D remains unclear. The V gene's germline CDR1 is SGHNT and CDR2 YENEEA. The CDR3 loop spans 14 amino acids. V lost 8 bases, J lost 4 bases, and 17 bases lay in between. The full variable domain, its missing parts supplied by reference TRBV11-3 and TRBJ1-2, is EAGVVQSPRYKIIEKKQPVAFWCNPISGHNTLYWYLQNLGQGPELLIRYENEEAVDDSQLPKDRFSAERLKGVDSTLKIQPAELGDSAVYLCASADAAQFYGYTFGSGTRLTVV.

The V gene is TRBV7-2, the J gene TRBJ1-3; D may be TRBD1 (5 bases). The V and J ends lost 5 bases and 0 bases respectively, with 11 bases between them. The CDR3 loop spans 15 amino acids. The germline V gene encodes CDR1 SGHTA and CDR2 FQGNSA. CDR3 in DNA: TGTGCCAGCAGCACTGGGACCTACTCTGGAAACACCATATATTTT. Protein: CASSTGTYSGNTIYF. Using reference TRBV7-2 and TRBJ1-3 for the parts outside the CDR3, the full variable domain is GAGVSQSPSNKVTEKGKDVELRCDPISGHTALYWYRQSLGQGLEFLIYFQGNSAPDKSGLPSDRFSAERTGGSVSTLTIQRTQQEDSAVYLCASSTGTYSGNTIYFGEGSWLTVV.

The chain recombines TRBV20-1 with TRBJ2-1; 7 bases line up with TRBD2. The CDR3 consists of 15 residues. Per the germline V gene, CDR1 is DFQATT and CDR2 is SNEGSKA (reference sequence). Trimming at V came to 0 bases and at J to 5 bases, leaving 7 bases not matched to a gene. The CDR3 loop is CSARDVREGNNEQFF. The CDR3 region has the DNA TGCAGTGCTAGAGATGTGAGGGAGGGGAACAATGAGCAGTTCTTC.

This clonotype turned up a few times. The J gene is TRBJ1-2, the V gene TRBV2; 9 positions match TRBD1. Germline CDR1 SNHLY, CDR2 FYNNEI. The CDR3 loop spans 14 amino acids. With 6 bases clipped from V and 7 bases from J, the junction kept 9 bases outside the gene matches. As DNA, the CDR3 is TGTGCCAGCAGACCACAGGGGGCGTATGGTGGCTACACCTTC. Its translation is CASRPQGAYGGYTF.